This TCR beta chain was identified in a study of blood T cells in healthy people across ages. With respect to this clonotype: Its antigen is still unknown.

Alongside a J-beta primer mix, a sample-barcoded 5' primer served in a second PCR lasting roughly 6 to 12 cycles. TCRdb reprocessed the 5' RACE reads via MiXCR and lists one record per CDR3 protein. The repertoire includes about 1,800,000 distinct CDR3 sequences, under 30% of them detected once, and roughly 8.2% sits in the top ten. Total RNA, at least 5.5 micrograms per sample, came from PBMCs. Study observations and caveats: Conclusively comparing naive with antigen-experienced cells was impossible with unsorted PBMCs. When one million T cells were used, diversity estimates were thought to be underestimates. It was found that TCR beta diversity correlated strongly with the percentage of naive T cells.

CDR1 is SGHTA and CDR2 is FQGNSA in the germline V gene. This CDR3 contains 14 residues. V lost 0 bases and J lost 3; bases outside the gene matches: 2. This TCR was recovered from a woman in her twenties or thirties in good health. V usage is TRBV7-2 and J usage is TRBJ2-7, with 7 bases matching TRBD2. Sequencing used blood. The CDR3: CASSLAAGDYEQYF. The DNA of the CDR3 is TGTGCCAGCAGCTTAGCGGCGGGGGACTACGAGCAGTACTTC.